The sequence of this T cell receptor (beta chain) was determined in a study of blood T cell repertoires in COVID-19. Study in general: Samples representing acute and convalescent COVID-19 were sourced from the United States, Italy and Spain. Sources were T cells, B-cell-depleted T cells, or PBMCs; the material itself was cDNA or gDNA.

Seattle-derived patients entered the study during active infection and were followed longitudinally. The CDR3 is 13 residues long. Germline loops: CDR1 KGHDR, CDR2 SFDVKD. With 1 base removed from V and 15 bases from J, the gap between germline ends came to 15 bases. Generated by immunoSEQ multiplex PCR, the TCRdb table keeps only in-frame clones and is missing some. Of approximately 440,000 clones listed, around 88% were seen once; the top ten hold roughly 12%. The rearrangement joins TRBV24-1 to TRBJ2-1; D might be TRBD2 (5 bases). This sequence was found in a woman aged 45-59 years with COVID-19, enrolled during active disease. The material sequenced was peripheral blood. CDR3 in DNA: TGTGCCACCAGTGATTTCGAGGCCGGGGTTACGTTCTTC. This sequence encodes CATSDFEAGVTFF.